This T cell receptor beta chain was identified in a study of shared clonotypes between healthy human individuals. Trimming cost V 5 bases and J 4 bases, with 14 bases left between them. Germline V lookup: CDR1 SQVTM, CDR2 ANQGSEA. The length of the CDR3 is 14 residues. TCRdb keeps only in-frame clones here, not all; method: immunoSEQ multiplex PCR. The sample lists nearly 1,000,000 clones; less than 85% were seen once. This sequence originates from a man between 18 and 29 years old in good health. The chain has TRBV29-1 and TRBJ1-4; D ambiguous. Sequencing was done on a sample of memory CD4+ T cells sorted from blood. As for subset: CD45RA-negative fraction. In DNA form, the CDR3 reads TGCAGCGTTCGGTCCGGCGGAAGTAATGAAAAACTGTTTTTT. It encodes CSVRSGGSNEKLFF. Filled out from reference TRBV29-1 and TRBJ1-4, the complete variable domain reads SAVISQKPSRDICQRGTSLTIQCQVDSQVTMMFWYRQQPGQSLTLIATANQGSEATYESGFVIDKFPISRPNLTFSTLTVSNMSPEDSSIYLCSVRSGGSNEKLFFGSGTQLSVL.